The present TCR beta chain was sequenced within a study of metastatic and nonmetastatic thyroid tumors. Study summary: For malignant and benign thyroid patients, tumor or nodule tissue and blood were the sources whose repertoires were compared. Findings and limits, study-wide: When malignant thyroid tumors were compared with benign nodules, TCR beta diversity was reportedly significantly higher in the malignant tumors. This held in both blood and tumor samples.

On this clone itself: No antigen is known for it. One end of the junction fails to match germline, which may point to a read error.

In the source study's methods: What underpinned the distant-metastasis classifier for papillary thyroid cancer was the set of CDR3 differences across clinicopathological groups. TCRdb called clones again from the PCR reads with MiXCR. The V and J calls and clone size come from TCRdb's table, not from the authors' own analysis. The sample contains 25,000 to 35,000 clones, roughly 23% of which appear only once. The CDR3 is 13 amino acids. Germline V gene sequence: CDR1 MNHEY, CDR2 SVGEGT. Thyroid surgery took place with no prior treatment in any patient. This chain joins TRBV6-2 or TRBV6-3 and TRBJ1-1; no clear D gene. The sequence was obtained from a female donor with papillary thyroid cancer or a benign thyroid nodule (not recorded which). Some clones in this sample may be carry-over from other donors' samples. Sequenced material: blood. CDR3 DNA: TGTGCCAGCAGTTACGATCGGAACACTGAAGATTTATTT. Its protein product is CASSYDRNTEDLF.